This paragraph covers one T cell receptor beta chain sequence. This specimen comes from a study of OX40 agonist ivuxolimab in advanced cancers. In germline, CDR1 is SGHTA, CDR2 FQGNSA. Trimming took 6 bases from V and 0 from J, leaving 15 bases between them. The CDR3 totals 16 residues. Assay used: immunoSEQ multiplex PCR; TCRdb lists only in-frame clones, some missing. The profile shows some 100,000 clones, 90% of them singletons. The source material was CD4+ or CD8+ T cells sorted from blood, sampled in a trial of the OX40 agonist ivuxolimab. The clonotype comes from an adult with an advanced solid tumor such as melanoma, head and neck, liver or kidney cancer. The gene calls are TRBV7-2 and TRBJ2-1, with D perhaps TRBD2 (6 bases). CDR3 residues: CASRIRGLNSYNEQFF. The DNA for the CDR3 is TGTGCCAGCAGAATACGGGGACTTAACTCCTACAATGAGCAGTTCTTC.